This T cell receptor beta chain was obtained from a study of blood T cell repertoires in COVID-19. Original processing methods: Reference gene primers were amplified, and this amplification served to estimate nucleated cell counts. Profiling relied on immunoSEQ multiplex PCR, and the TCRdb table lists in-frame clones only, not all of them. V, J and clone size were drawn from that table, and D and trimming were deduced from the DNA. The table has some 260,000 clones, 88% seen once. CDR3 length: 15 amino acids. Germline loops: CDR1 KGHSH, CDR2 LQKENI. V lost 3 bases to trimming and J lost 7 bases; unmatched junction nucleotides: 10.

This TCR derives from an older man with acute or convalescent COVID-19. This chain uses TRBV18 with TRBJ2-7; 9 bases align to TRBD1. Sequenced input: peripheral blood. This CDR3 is CASSPRDRERIEQYF. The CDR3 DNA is TGTGCCAGCTCACCCCGGGACAGGGAGCGGATAGAGCAGTACTTC.